The TCR beta chain under discussion was sequenced for a study of cytomegalovirus exposure and HLA in healthy donors. Amplification used 60 Vbeta primers and 13 Jbeta primers. The method was immunoSEQ multiplex PCR; TCRdb's version includes in-frame clones alone and lacks a portion of them. The table includes over 150,000 clones, approximately 81% detected once. V was trimmed by 0 bases and J by 3 bases, leaving 9 bases between them. Germline V gene sequence: CDR1 KGHSH, CDR2 LQKENI. This CDR3 is 15 amino acids long. Findings and limits, study-wide: Accurate prediction of HLA-A and HLA-B alleles (for most subjects) was reportedly achieved from TCR beta sequences. Reportedly, a later analysis found an Asian-associated ancestry cluster had fewer N-insertions than the roughly 700-donor mean.

In regard to this clone: As yet, its antigen is unknown.

This clonotype was obtained from a young woman in good health and CMV-seropositive. The chain uses TRBV18 and TRBJ1-5; D unclear. Sequenced material: PBMCs. The CDR3 DNA sequence: TGTGCCAGCTCACCACCCCCCTCCTACAATCAGCCCCAGCATTTT. Amino acids: CASSPPPSYNQPQHF. Full variable domain (remainder filled in from reference TRBV18 and TRBJ1-5): NAGVMQNPRHLVRRRGQEARLRCSPMKGHSHVYWYRQLPEEGLKFMVYLQKENIIDESGMPKERFSAEFPKEGPSILRIQQVVRGDSAAYFCASSPPPSYNQPQHFGDGTRLSIL.